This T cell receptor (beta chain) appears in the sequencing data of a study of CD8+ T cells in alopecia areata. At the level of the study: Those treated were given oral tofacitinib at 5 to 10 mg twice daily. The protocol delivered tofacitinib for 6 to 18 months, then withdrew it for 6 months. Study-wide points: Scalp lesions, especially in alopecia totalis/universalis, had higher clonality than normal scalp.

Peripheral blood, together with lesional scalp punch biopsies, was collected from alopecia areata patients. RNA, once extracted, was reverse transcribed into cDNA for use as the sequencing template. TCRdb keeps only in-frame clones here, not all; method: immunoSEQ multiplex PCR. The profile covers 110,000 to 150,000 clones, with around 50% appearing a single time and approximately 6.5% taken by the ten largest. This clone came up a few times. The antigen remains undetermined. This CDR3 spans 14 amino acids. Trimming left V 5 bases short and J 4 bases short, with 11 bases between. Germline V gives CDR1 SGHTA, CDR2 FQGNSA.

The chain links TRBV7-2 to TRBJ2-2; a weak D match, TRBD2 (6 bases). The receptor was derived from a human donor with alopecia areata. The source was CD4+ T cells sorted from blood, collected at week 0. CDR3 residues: CASSLDYPTGELFF. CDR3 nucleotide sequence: TGTGCCAGCAGCCTGGACTACCCCACCGGGGAGCTGTTTTTT.